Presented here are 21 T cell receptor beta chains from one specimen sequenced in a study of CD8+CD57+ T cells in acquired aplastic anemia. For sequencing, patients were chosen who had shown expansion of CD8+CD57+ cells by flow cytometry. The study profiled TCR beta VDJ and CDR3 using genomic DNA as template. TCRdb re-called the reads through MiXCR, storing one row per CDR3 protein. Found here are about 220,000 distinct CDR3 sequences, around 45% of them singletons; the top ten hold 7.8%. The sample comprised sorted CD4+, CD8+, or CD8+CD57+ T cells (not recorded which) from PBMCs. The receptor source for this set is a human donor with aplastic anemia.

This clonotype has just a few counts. Written as DNA, the CDR3 is TGTGCCAGCAGCCAAGAAGACAGCTCTGGAAACACCATATATTTT. As protein: CASSQEDSSGNTIYF. The chain joins TRBV3-1 to TRBJ1-3, with D perhaps TRBD1 (5 bases). The germline V gene has CDR1 LGHDT and CDR2 YNNKEL (reference sequence). The CDR3 extends over 15 amino acids. The V gene lost 0 bases and the J gene lost 0 bases, with 6 bases spanning the gap.

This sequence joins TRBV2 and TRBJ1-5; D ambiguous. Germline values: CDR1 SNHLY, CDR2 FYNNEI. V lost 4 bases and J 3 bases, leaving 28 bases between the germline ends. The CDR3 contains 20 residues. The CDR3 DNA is TGTGCCAGCAGTGCTAGAGATCCCACCGACCCAAGGGTGGTCAATCAGCCCCAGCATTTT. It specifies CASSARDPTDPRVVNQPQHF. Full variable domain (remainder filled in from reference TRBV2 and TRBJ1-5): EPEVTQTPSHQVTQMGQEVILRCVPISNHLYFYWYRQILGQKVEFLVSFYNNEISEKSEIFDDQFSVERPDGSNFTLKIRSTKLEDSAMYFCASSARDPTDPRVVNQPQHFGDGTRLSIL.

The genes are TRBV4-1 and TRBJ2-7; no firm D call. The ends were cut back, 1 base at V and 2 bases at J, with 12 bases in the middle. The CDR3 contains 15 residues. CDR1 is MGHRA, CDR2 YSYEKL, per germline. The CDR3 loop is CASSQAAEPPYEQYF. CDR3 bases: TGCGCCAGCAGCCAAGCCGCCGAGCCTCCCTACGAGCAGTACTTC.

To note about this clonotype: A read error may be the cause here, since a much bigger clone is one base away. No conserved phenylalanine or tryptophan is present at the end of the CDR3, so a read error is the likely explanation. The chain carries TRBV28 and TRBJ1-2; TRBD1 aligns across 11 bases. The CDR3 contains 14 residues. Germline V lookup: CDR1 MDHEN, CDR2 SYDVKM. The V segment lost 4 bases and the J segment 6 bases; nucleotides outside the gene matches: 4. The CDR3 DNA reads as TGTGCCAGCAGTTATCGGACAGGGGGCAATGGCTACACCTCC. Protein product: CASSYRTGGNGYTS.

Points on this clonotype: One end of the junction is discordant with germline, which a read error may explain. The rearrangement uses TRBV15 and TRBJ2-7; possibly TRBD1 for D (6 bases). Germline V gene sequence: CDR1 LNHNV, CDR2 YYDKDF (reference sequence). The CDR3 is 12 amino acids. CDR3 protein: CATSRNRDQTHF. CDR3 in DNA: TGTGCCACCAGTAGAAACAGGGACCAGACTCACTTC.

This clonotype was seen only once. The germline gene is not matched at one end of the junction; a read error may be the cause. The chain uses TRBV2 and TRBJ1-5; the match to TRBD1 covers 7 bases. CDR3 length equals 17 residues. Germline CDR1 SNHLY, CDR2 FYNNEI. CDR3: CASSEIRTGFYNEPQHF. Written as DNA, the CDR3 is TGTGCCAGCAGTGAAATTAGGACAGGATTCTACAATGAGCCCCAGCATTTT.

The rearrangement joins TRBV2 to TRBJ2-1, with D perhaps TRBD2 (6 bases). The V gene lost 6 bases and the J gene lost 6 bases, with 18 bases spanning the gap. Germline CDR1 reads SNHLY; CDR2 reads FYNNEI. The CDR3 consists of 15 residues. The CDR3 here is CASRGTTSTLNEQFF. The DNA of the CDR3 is TGTGCCAGCAGAGGGACCACTAGCACCCTCAATGAGCAGTTCTTC.

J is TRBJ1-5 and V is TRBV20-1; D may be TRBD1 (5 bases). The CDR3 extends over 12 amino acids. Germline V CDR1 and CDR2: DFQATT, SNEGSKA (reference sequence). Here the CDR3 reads CGQGVSNQPQHF. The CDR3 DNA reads TGCGGGCAGGGAGTCAGCAATCAGCCCCAGCATTTT.

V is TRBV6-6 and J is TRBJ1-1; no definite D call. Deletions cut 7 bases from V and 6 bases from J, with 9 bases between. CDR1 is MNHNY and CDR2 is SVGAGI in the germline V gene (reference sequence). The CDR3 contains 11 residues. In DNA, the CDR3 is TGTGCCAGCAATCACGGGGCTGAAGCTTTCTTT. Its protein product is CASNHGAEAFF.

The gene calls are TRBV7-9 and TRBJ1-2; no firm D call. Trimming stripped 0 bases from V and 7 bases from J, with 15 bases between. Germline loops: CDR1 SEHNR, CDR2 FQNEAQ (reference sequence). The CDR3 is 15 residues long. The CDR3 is CASSLALVDKGGYTF. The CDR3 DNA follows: TGTGCCAGCAGCTTAGCGCTTGTGGATAAGGGTGGCTACACCTTC.

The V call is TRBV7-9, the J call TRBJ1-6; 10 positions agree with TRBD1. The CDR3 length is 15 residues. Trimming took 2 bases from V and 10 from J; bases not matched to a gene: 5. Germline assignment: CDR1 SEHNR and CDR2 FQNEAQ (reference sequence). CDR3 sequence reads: CASSLRTGGNSPLHF. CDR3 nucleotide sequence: TGTGCCAGCAGCTTAAGGACAGGGGGAAACTCACCCCTCCACTTT.

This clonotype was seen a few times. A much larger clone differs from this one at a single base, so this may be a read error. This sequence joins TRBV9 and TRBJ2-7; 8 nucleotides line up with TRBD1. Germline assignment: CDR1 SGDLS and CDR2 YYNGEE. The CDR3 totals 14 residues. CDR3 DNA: TGTGCCAGCAGCGTAGGACAGGGGTTGAGGGAGCAGTGCTTC. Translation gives CASSVGQGLREQCF.

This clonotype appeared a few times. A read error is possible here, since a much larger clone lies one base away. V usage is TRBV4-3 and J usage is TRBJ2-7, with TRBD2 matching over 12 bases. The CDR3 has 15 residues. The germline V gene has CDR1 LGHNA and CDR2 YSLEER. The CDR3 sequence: CASSQGGTSGYEQCF. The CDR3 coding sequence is TGCGCCAGCAGCCAAGGCGGGACTAGCGGGTACGAGCAGTGCTTC.

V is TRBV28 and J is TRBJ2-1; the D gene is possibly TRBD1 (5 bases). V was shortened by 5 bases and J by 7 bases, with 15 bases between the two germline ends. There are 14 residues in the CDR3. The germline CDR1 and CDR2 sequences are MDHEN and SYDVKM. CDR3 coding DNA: TGTGCCAGCAGTACATGGGCAGGGTTAAATGAGCAGTTCTTC. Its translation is CASSTWAGLNEQFF. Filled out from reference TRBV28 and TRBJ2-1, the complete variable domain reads DVKVTQSSRYLVKRTGEKVFLECVQDMDHENMFWYRQDPGLGLRLIYFSYDVKMKEKGDIPEGYSVSREKKERFSLILESASTNQTSMYLCASSTWAGLNEQFFGPGTRLTVL.

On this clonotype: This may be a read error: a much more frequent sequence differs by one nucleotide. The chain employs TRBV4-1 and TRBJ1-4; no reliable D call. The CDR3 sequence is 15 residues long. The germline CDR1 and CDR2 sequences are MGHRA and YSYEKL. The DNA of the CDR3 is TGCGCCAGCAGCCAAGAAAAAGCAACTAATGAAAAACTGCTTTTT. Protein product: CASSQEKATNEKLLF.

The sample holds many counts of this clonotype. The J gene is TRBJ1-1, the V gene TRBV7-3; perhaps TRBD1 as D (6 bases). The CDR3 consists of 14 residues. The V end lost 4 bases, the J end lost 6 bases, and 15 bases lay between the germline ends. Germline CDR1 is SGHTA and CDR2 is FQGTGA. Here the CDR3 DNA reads TGTGCCAGCAGCTCAGGGGATCGCGGTGCTGAAGCTTTCTTT. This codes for CASSSGDRGAEAFF.

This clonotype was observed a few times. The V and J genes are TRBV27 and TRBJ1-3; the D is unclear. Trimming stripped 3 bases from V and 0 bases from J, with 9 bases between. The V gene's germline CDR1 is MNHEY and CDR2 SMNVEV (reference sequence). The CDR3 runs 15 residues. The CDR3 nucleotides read TGTGCCAGCAGTTTTGGACGGAGCTCTGGAAACACCATATATTTT. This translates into CASSFGRSSGNTIYF.

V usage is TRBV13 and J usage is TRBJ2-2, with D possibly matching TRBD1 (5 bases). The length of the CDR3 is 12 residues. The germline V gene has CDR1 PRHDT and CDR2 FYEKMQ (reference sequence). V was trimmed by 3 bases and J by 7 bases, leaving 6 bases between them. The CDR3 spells CASSFQGGELFF. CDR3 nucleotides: TGTGCCAGCAGCTTCCAGGGCGGGGAGCTGTTTTTT. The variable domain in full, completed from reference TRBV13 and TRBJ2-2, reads AAGVIQSPRHLIKEKRETATLKCYPIPRHDTVYWYQQGPGQDPQFLISFYEKMQSDKGSIPDRFSAQQFSDYHSELNMSSLELGDSALYFCASSFQGGELFFGEGSRLTVL.

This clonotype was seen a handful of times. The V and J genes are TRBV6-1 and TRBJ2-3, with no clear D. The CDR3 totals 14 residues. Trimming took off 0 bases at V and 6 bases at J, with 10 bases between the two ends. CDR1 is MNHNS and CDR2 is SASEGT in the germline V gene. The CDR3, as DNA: TGTGCCAGCAGTGAAGCGGTTCTCCCCGATACGCAGTATTTT. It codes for CASSEAVLPDTQYF.

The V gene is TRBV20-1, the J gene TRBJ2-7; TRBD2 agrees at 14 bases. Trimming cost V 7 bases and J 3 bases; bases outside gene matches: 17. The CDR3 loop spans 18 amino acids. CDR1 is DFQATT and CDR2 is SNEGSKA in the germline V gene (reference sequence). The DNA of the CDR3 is TGCAGTGTCCTAAAGACTAGCGGGGGGGAAGATGGCCGCTACGAGCAGTACGTC. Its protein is CSVLKTSGGEDGRYEQYV.

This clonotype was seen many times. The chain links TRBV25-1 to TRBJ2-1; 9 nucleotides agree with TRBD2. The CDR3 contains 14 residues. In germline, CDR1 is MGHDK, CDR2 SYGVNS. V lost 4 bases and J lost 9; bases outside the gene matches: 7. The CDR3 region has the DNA TGTGCCAGCAGTGGTGGGACTAGCTTCACTGAGCAGTTCTTC. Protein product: CASSGGTSFTEQFF.